One sample yielded the 9 T cell receptor beta chains listed below, sequenced in a study of T-cell reconstitution after alpha-beta-depleted transplantation in children. The authors prepared the TCRbeta library with unique molecular identifiers. Each CDR3 protein is one row after TCRdb ran MiXCR on the PCR reads. The table shows 77,000 or so distinct CDR3 sequences, with 15% to 20% occurring only once. The material sequenced was PBMCs, mostly from graft donor cells, taken 360 days after TCRalphabeta/CD19-depleted stem cell transplant. The receptors here all came from a male patient aged 2-10 years who had a stem cell transplant for acute lymphoblastic leukemia, so the T cells may come from the graft donor.

This clonotype was seen only a few times. The chain combines TRBV5-1 with TRBJ2-7, with D perhaps TRBD2 (6 bases). The CDR3 has 16 residues. V lost 3 bases, J lost 0 bases, and 16 bases lay in between. CDR1 is SGHRS and CDR2 is YFSETQ in the germline V gene. The CDR3 reads CASSWKGTLSSYEQYF. DNA for the CDR3: TGCGCCAGCAGCTGGAAAGGGACTCTGAGCTCCTACGAGCAGTACTTC. Together with reference TRBV5-1 and TRBJ2-7, the CDR3 gives the full variable domain: KAGVTQTPRYLIKTRGQQVTLSCSPISGHRSVSWYQQTPGQGLQFLFEYFSETQRNKGNFPGRFSGRQFSNSRSEMNVSTLELGDSALYLCASSWKGTLSSYEQYFGPGTRLTVT.

The V gene is TRBV12-3 or TRBV12-4, the J gene TRBJ1-1; TRBD1 matches at 7 bases. The CDR3 runs 12 residues. Trimming removed 7 bases from V and 7 bases from J; junction bases left unmatched: 6. The CDR3 DNA sequence: TGTGCCAGCATGGACAGGCTTCATGAAGCTTTCTTT. Encoded protein: CASMDRLHEAFF.

The chain has TRBV6-5 and TRBJ2-5, with 8 bases identical to TRBD2. CDR3 length equals 12 residues. Germline V gene lookup returns CDR1 MNHEY and CDR2 SVGAGI. The junction had 6 bases not matched to a gene; V was cut back by 4 bases and J by 11 bases. CDR3 DNA sequence: TGTGCCAGCAGTTCCCCGGGGGGGCCTCAGTACTTC. It encodes CASSSPGGPQYF.

There are a few counts of this clonotype. The chain combines TRBV6-1 with TRBJ2-2, with 7 bases matching TRBD1. The CDR3 extends over 18 amino acids. Germline V gives CDR1 MNHNS, CDR2 SASEGT. V lost 0 bases and J lost 2; bases outside the gene matches: 9. The CDR3: CASSEAVTGAPNTGELFF. Here the CDR3 DNA reads TGTGCCAGCAGTGAAGCGGTTACAGGGGCACCAAACACCGGGGAGCTGTTTTTT.

V usage is TRBV12-3 or TRBV12-4 and J usage is TRBJ2-1; 7 bases align to TRBD1. This CDR3 has 21 amino acids. Trimming at V came to 2 bases and at J to 2 bases, leaving 21 bases not matched to a gene. For the CDR3, the DNA is TGTGCCAGCAGTTTACCCCTGACAGGGCCTGACCGACGTGCTACCTACAATGAGCAGTTCTTC. This encodes CASSLPLTGPDRRATYNEQFF.

The sample holds many counts of this clonotype. This chain joins TRBV3-1 and TRBJ2-5, with TRBD1 as a possible D gene (6 bases). Germline V gene lookup returns CDR1 LGHDT and CDR2 YNNKEL (reference sequence). There are 15 residues in the CDR3. The V and J ends lost 1 base and 2 bases respectively, with 11 bases between them. The CDR3 loop reads CASSQADRPQETQYF. As DNA, the CDR3 is TGTGCCAGCAGCCAAGCCGACAGGCCTCAAGAGACCCAGTACTTC.

The chain joins TRBV20-1 to TRBJ2-1, with 10 positions matching TRBD2. CDR1 and CDR2 (germline): DFQATT, SNEGSKA (reference sequence). This CDR3 comprises 15 residues. J lost 6 bases, V lost 6 bases, and 11 bases had no gene match. The CDR3 DNA follows: TGCAGTGCCCACCTGCCACTAGCGGGGCGCAATGAGCAGTTCTTC. Its protein product is CSAHLPLAGRNEQFF.

There are many counts of this clonotype. The rearrangement links TRBV5-1 to TRBJ2-3; D is unclear. V gave up 2 bases and J gave up 0 bases, with 7 bases separating them. The CDR3 is made up of 14 amino acids. The germline CDR1 and CDR2 sequences are SGHRS and YFSETQ. The CDR3 spells CASSFRSSTDTQYF. DNA of the CDR3: TGCGCCAGCAGCTTTAGGTCTAGCACAGATACGCAGTATTTT.

This clonotype has at least ten counts. J is TRBJ2-1 and V is TRBV4-1; possible D gene TRBD2, 5 bases. CDR3 length: 16 residues. Trimming left V 0 bases short and J 8 bases short, with 17 bases between. Germline CDR1 MGHRA, CDR2 YSYEKL. This chain's CDR3 is CASSQDSSLERDEQFF. CDR3 sequence (DNA): TGCGCCAGCAGCCAAGATTCTAGTCTGGAGAGGGATGAGCAGTTCTTC.